Sequencing of this TCR beta chain was carried out in a study of shared clonotypes between healthy human individuals. In the study overall: Each donor's CD8 memory used one plate, CD8 naive two, each CD4 subset three.

Selected positively for CCR7 and CD45RO-negative, naive CD8 cells excluded terminally differentiated effector memory CD45RA+ cells. V shed 1 base and J 7 bases; nucleotides not matched to a gene: 7. The CDR3 consists of 15 residues. Germline V lookup: CDR1 SGHNT, CDR2 YYREEE (reference sequence). TCRdb's copy holds only in-frame clones and misses some; the assay was immunoSEQ multiplex PCR. Of around 600,000 clones in the sample, approximately 95% were seen once. The sequencing input was naive CD8+ T cells sorted from blood. The receptor comes from a woman in her twenties or thirties in good health. The rearrangement links TRBV5-4 to TRBJ2-1; 8 nucleotides line up with TRBD1. Here the CDR3 reads CASSLTYTGGNEQFF. CDR3 DNA: TGTGCCAGCAGCTTGACCTACACAGGGGGTAATGAGCAGTTCTTC.